The 14 T cell receptor beta chains given below trace back to one sample, sequenced in a study of blood T cells in healthy people across ages. Sample-barcoded 5' priming and a J-beta primer mix drove a second PCR of 7 to 11 cycles. TCRdb reprocessed the 5' RACE reads via MiXCR and lists one record per CDR3 protein. This sample has just under 750,000 distinct CDR3 sequences, with about a fifth found just once. Material: blood. The receptors originated from a man between 65 and 85 years old in good health.

This clonotype was found many times. The V and J genes are TRBV4-1 and TRBJ2-5; D not certain. V lost 6 bases and J lost 1, with 15 bases in between. CDR1 MGHRA and CDR2 YSYEKL come from the germline V gene. The CDR3 has 15 amino acids. CDR3 nucleotide sequence: TGCGCCAGCAGTCCAAAGGGCTTCGCCCAAGAGACCCAGTACTTC. Residues: CASSPKGFAQETQYF.

The chain combines TRBV20-1 with TRBJ1-2; D is undetermined. The CDR3 has 11 residues. Per the germline V gene, CDR1 is DFQATT and CDR2 is SNEGSKA (reference sequence). V shed 3 bases and J shed 5 bases, with 7 bases lying between them. The CDR3 bases are TGCAGTGCTAGTTCAGCGTATGGCTACACCTTC. Protein product: CSASSAYGYTF.

This clonotype was counted between two and nine times. The chain recombines TRBV20-1 with TRBJ2-2; TRBD2 matches at 7 bases. Germline loops: CDR1 DFQATT, CDR2 SNEGSKA (reference sequence). The length of the CDR3 is 16 residues. After removal of 0 bases from V and 1 base from J, the junction contained 5 bases not matched to a gene. The CDR3 coding sequence is TGCAGTGCTAGAGATTTCCAGCGGGGGAACACCGGGGAGCTGTTTTTT. Translation gives CSARDFQRGNTGELFF.

This clonotype was detected only a few times. This chain joins TRBV18 and TRBJ2-5; tentatively, D is TRBD1 (7 bases). Germline V lookup: CDR1 KGHSH, CDR2 LQKENI. CDR3 length: 11 residues. The germline V and J ends were trimmed by 8 bases and 7 bases, with 11 bases remaining between them. The DNA for the CDR3 is TGTGCCAGCCAGCAGGGGGGGACCCAGTACTTC. This codes for CASQQGGTQYF.

The chain recombines TRBV9 with TRBJ2-5; the D gene is possibly TRBD1 (6 bases). From germline, CDR1 is SGDLS and CDR2 YYNGEE. The V and J ends lost 3 bases and 7 bases respectively, with 10 bases between them. The CDR3 length is 12 residues. This CDR3 reads CASSGTDWTQYF. CDR3 coding DNA: TGTGCCAGCAGCGGGACAGACTGGACCCAGTACTTC.

The chain is built from TRBV7-9 and TRBJ1-2, with D unclear. Trimming removed 1 base from V and 3 bases from J, with 6 bases in between. From germline, CDR1 is SEHNR and CDR2 FQNEAQ (reference sequence). CDR3 length: 13 amino acids. The CDR3 nucleotides are TGTGCCAGCAGCTTAGACACACACTATGGCTACACCTTC. Its protein is CASSLDTHYGYTF.

This clonotype was counted only a few times. A read error may produce the germline difference seen at one junction end. V and J are TRBV7-2 and TRBJ2-5; 11 nucleotides line up with TRBD2. This CDR3 has 17 amino acids. Germline CDR1 and CDR2: SGHTA and FQGNSA. The CDR3 region is CASSLALTSGRGETQYF. The CDR3 region has the DNA TGTGCTAGCAGCCTGGCATTAACTAGCGGGAGAGGGGAGACCCAGTACTTC.

Only a few counts were recorded for this clonotype. The chain has TRBV6-1 and TRBJ2-5, with 7 bases identical to TRBD1. The end of the DNA is better explained by TRBJ2-7, so the J call may be wrong. Looked up from germline, CDR1 is MNHNS and CDR2 is SASEGT. This CDR3 is 15 amino acids long. CDR3: CASSEHTGTAYEQYV. The CDR3 DNA is TGTGCCAGCAGTGAACATACCGGGACAGCTTACGAGCAGTACGTC.

Comment on this clonotype: In this CDR3 the conserved last residue, phenylalanine or tryptophan, is missing, so a read error is likely. This chain joins TRBV7-2 and TRBJ2-3, with D perhaps TRBD2 (6 bases). The V gene's germline CDR1 is SGHTA and CDR2 FQGNSA. This CDR3 has 16 amino acids. The CDR3 DNA sequence: TGTGCCGGCAGCTTAGTAGCGACTAGGGGCACAGATACGCAGTATCTT. Its protein product is CAGSLVATRGTDTQYL.

This clonotype was counted between two and nine times. The chain combines TRBV7-2 with TRBJ2-3; D is unclear. Germline V gene lookup returns CDR1 SGHTA and CDR2 FQGNSA. The length of the CDR3 is 15 residues. Trimming cost V 0 bases and J 4 bases, with 11 bases left between them. The CDR3 loop is CASSLASPPADTQYF. The CDR3 region has the DNA TGTGCCAGCAGCTTAGCAAGCCCGCCCGCAGATACGCAGTATTTT.

V usage is TRBV11-2 and J usage is TRBJ2-7, with a possible D match to TRBD1 (5 bases). This CDR3 has 15 residues. Germline V gene data show CDR1 as SGHAT and CDR2 as FQNNGV. V lost 7 bases and J 0 bases, leaving 16 bases between the germline ends. This CDR3 is CASKSEVTASYEQYF. The CDR3 nucleotides are TGTGCCAGCAAGAGCGAGGTGACAGCCTCCTACGAGCAGTACTTC. Variable domain in full (rest from reference TRBV11-2 and TRBJ2-7): EAGVAQSPRYKIIEKRQSVAFWCNPISGHATLYWYQQILGQGPKLLIQFQNNGVVDDSQLPKDRFSAERLKGVDSTLKIQPAKLEDSAVYLCASKSEVTASYEQYFGPGTRLTVT.

The rearrangement uses TRBV12-3 or TRBV12-4 and TRBJ1-4; no reliable D call. Trimming left V 7 bases short and J 5 bases short, with 14 bases between. The CDR3 length is 14 residues. CDR3 residues: CASNPSGRNEKLFF. The CDR3 DNA follows: TGTGCCAGCAATCCTTCCGGGAGGAATGAAAAACTGTTTTTT.

This chain connects TRBV27 to TRBJ1-1; no definite D call. This CDR3 comprises 13 residues. V shed 5 bases and J shed 5 bases, with 12 bases lying between them. CDR1 and CDR2 (germline): MNHEY, SMNVEV (reference sequence). Here the CDR3 DNA reads TGTGCCAGCAGTGCCACAGTGAGGACTGAAGCTTTCTTT. Translated, it gives CASSATVRTEAFF.

V is TRBV5-5 and J is TRBJ2-3; 9 bases line up with TRBD2. V lost 4 bases to trimming and J lost 3 bases; unmatched junction nucleotides: 9. CDR3 length equals 16 residues. Germline V gene data show CDR1 as SGHKS and CDR2 as YYEKEE (reference sequence). The CDR3 bases are TGTGCCAGCAGCCACATAGCGGGGGCGGTGACAGATACGCAGTATTTT. Amino acids: CASSHIAGAVTDTQYF.